This record concerns one TCR beta chain sequence. Authors' analysis steps: Reference gene primer amplification gave nucleated cell count estimates. This table comes from immunoSEQ multiplex PCR, and its TCRdb copy is limited to in-frame clones, with some not included. The V and J calls and clone size were taken over from that table, and D and trimming were inferred from the DNA. The top ten clones hold 4% to 5.5% of a sample with under 350,000 clones, roughly 85% of them seen once. The entry originates in a study of blood T cell repertoires in COVID-19. Overall study: T cells, B-cell-depleted T cells, or PBMCs supplied cDNA or gDNA.

Cohort placement rested on clinical history that participants reported themselves. The receptor was isolated from a woman aged 40 to 50 with acute COVID-19. The sequenced sample consisted of PBMCs or T cells enriched from blood (not recorded which).

CDR3 sequence reads: CASSALNSGGRGDTQYF. In DNA, the CDR3 is TGTGCCAGCAGCGCACTCAATAGCGGGGGGCGAGGGGATACGCAGTATTTT. This chain uses TRBV9 with TRBJ2-3; 10 bases are a match to TRBD2. There are 17 residues in the CDR3. Looked up from germline, CDR1 is SGDLS and CDR2 is YYNGEE. With 3 bases clipped from V and 6 bases from J, the junction kept 13 bases outside the gene matches.